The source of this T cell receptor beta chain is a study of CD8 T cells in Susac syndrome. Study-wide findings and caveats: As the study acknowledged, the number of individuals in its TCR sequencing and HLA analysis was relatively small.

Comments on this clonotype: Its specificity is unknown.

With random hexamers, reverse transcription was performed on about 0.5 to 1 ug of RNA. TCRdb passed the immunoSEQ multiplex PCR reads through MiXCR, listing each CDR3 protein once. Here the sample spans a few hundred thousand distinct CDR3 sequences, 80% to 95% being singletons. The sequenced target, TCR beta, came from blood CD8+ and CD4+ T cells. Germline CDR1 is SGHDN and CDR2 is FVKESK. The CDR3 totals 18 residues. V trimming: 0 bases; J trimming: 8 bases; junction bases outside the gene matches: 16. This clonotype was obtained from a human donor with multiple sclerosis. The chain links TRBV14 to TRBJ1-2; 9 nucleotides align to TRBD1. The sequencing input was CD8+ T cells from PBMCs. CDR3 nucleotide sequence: TGTGCCAGCAGCCAAGAGGCCGGGACAGGGTCTCTTCATGGAGGCTACACCTTC. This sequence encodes CASSQEAGTGSLHGGYTF.